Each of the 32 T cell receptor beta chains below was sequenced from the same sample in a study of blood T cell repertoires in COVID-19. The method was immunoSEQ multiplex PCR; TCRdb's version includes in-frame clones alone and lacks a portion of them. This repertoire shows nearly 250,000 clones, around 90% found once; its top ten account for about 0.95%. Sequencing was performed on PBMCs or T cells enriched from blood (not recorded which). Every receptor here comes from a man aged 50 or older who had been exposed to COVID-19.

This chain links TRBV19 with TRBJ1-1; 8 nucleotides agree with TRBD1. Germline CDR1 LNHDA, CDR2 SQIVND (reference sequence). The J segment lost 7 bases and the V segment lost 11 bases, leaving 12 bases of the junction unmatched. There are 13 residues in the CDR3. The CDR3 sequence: CAGRGQGAFEAFF. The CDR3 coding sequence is TGTGCCGGCCGGGGGCAGGGGGCTTTTGAAGCTTTCTTT.

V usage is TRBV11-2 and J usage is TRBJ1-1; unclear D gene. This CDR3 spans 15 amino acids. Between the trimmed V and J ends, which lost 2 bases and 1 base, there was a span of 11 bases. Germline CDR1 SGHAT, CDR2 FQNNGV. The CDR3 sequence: CASSLRFARNTEAFF. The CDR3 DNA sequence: TGTGCCAGCAGCTTAAGATTTGCGAGGAACACTGAAGCTTTCTTT.

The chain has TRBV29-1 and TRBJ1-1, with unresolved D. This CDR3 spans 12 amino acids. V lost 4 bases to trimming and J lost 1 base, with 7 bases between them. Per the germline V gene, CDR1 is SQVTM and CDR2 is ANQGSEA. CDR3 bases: TGCAGCGTTGTGTCGTCGAACACTGAAGCTTTCTTT. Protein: CSVVSSNTEAFF.

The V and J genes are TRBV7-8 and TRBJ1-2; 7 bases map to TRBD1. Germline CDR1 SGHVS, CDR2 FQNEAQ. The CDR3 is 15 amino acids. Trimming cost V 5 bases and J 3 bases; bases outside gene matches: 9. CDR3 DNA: TGTGCCAGCAGCCCACAGACAGGGCTCCACTATGGCTACACCTTC. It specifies CASSPQTGLHYGYTF.

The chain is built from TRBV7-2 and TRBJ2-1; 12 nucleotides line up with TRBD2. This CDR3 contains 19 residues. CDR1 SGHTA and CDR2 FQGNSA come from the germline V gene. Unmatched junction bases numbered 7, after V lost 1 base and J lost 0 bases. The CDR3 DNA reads TGTGCCAGCAGCTTAGTTGGGACTAGCGGGTTCAGCTCCTACAATGAGCAGTTCTTC. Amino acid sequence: CASSLVGTSGFSSYNEQFF.

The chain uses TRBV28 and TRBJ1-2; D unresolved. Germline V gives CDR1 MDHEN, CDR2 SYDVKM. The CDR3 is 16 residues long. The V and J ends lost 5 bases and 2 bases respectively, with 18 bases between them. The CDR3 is CASSIISRSGNYGYTF. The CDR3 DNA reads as TGTGCCAGCAGTATAATCTCTCGGTCAGGAAACTATGGCTACACCTTC.

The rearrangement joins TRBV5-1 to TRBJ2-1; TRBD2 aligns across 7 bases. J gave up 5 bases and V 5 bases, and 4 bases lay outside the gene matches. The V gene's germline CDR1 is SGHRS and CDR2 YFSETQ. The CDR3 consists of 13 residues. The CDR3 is CASRSLADNEQFF. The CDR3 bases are TGCGCCAGCAGATCTCTAGCGGACAATGAGCAGTTCTTC.

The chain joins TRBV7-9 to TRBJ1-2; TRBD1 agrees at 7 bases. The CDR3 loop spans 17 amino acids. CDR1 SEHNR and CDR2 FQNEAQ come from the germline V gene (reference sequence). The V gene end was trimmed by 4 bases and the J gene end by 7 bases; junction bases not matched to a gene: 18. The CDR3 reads CASSSTWRTGDRGGYTF. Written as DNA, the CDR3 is TGTGCCAGCAGCTCTACTTGGCGAACAGGGGATCGAGGTGGCTACACCTTC.

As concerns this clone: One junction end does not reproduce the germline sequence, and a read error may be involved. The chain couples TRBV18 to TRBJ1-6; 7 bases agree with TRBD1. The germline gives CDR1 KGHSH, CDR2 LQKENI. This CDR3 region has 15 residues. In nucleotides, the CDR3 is TGTGCCAGCTCACAAGCGGGAGGACAGGCTTCATCCCTCCACTTT. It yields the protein CASSQAGGQASSLHF.

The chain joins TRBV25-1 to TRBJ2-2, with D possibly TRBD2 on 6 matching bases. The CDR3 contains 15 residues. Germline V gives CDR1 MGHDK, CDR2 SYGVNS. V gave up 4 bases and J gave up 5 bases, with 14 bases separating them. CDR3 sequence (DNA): TGTGCCAGCAGTGTCGGGGGACTTCGGACCGGGGAGCTGTTTTTT. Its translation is CASSVGGLRTGELFF.

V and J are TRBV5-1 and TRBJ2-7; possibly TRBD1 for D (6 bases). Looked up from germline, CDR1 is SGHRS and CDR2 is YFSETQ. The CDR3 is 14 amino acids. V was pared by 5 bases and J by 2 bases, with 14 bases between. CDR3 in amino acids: CASREQGETYEQYV. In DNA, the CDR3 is TGCGCCAGCAGAGAACAGGGTGAAACCTACGAGCAGTACGTC.

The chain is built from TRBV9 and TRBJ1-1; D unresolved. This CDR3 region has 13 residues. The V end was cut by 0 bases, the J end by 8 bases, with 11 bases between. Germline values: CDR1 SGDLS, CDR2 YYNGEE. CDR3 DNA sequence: TGTGCCAGCAGCGTAGGAGGGCTTCGAGAAGCTTTCTTT. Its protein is CASSVGGLREAFF.

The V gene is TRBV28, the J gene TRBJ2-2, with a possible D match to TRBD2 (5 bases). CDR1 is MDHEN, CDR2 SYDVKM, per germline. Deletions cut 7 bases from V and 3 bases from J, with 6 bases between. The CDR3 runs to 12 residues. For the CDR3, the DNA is TGTGCCAGCACCGGGGACACCGGGGAGCTGTTTTTT. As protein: CASTGDTGELFF.

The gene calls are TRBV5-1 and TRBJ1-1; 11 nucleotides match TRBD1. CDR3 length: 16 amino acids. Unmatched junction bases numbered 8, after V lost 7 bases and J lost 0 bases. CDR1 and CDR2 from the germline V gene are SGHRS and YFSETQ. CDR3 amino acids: CASGQGASPMNTEAFF. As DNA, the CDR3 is TGCGCCAGCGGACAGGGGGCGAGTCCGATGAACACTGAAGCTTTCTTT.

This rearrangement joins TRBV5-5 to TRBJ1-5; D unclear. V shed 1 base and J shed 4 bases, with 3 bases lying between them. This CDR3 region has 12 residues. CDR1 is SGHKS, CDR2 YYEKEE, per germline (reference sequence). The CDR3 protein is CASSLLNQPQHF. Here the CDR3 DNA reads TGTGCCAGCAGCTTGTTAAATCAGCCCCAGCATTTT. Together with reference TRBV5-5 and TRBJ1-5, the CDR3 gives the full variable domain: DAGVTQSPTHLIKTRGQQVTLRCSPISGHKSVSWYQQVLGQGPQFIFQYYEKEERGRGNFPDRFSARQFPNYSSELNVNALLLGDSALYLCASSLLNQPQHFGDGTRLSIL.

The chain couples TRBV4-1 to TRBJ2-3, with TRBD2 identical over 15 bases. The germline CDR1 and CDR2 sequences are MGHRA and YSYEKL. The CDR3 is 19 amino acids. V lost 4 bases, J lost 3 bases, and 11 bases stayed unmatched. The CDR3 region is CASSLRTAGTSGRTDTQYF. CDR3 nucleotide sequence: TGCGCCAGCAGCCTACGGACAGCCGGGACTAGCGGGAGGACAGATACGCAGTATTTT.

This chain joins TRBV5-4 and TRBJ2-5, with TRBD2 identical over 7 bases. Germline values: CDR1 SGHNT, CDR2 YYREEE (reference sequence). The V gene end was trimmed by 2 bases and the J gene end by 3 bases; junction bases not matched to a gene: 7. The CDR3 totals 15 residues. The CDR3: CASSLWGGVKETQYF. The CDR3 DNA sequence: TGTGCCAGCAGCTTATGGGGAGGGGTCAAAGAGACCCAGTACTTC.

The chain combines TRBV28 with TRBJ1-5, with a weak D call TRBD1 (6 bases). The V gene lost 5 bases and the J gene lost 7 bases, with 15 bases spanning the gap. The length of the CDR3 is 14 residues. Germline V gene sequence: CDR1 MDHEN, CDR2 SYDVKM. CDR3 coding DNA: TGTGCCAGCAGTCCGACCGGGACATCACAGCCCCAGCATTTT. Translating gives CASSPTGTSQPQHF.

The CDR3 DNA reads as TGTGCTAGTGGTTGGGGACAGGGAATGAACACTGAAGCTTTCTTT. Its protein product is CASGWGQGMNTEAFF. The chain has TRBV12-5 and TRBJ1-1; 9 nucleotides line up with TRBD1. Per germline, CDR1 LGHNT and CDR2 FRNRAP. The CDR3 runs to 15 residues. The trim removed 4 bases at V and 0 bases at J, leaving 3 bases unmatched.

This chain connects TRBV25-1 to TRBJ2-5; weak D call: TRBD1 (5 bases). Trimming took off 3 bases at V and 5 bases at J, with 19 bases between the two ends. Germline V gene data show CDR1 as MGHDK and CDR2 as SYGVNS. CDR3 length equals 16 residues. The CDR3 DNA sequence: TGTGCCAGCAGTGATTCAGGGCGTTTTGGTTTGGAGACCCAGTACTTC. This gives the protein CASSDSGRFGLETQYF.

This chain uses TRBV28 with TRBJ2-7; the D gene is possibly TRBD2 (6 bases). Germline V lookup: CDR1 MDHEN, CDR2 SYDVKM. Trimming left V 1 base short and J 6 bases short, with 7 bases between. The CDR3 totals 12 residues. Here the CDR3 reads CASSLFGGEQYV. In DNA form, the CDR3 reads TGTGCCAGCAGTTTATTCGGGGGCGAGCAGTACGTC.

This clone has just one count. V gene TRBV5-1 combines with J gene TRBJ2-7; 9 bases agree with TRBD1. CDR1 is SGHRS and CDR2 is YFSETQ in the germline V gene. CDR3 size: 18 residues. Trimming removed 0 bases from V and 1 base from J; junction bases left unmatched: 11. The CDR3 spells CASSLAPNTGGLSYEQYF. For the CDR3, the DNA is TGCGCCAGCAGCTTGGCCCCCAACACAGGGGGCCTATCCTACGAGCAGTACTTC. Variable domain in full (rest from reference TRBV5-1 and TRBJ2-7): KAGVTQTPRYLIKTRGQQVTLSCSPISGHRSVSWYQQTPGQGLQFLFEYFSETQRNKGNFPGRFSGRQFSNSRSEMNVSTLELGDSALYLCASSLAPNTGGLSYEQYFGPGTRLTVT.

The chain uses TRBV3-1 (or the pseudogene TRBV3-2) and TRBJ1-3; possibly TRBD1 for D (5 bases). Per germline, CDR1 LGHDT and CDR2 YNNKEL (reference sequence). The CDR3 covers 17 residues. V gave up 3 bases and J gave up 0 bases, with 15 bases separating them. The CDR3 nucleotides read TGTGCCAGCAGCCATTCCTTCAGGGCCGGCTCTGGAAACACCATATATTTT. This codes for CASSHSFRAGSGNTIYF.

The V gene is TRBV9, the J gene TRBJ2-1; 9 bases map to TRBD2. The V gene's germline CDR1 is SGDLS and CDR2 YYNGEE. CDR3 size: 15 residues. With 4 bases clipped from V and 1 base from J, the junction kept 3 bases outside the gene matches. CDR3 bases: TGTGCCAGCAGCCTTAGCGGGGGATCCTACAATGAGCAGTTCTTC. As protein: CASSLSGGSYNEQFF.

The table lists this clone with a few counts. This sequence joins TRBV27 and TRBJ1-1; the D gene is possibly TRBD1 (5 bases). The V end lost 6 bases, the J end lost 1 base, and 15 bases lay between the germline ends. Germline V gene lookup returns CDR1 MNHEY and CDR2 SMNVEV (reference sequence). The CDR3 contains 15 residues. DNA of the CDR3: TGTGCCAGCAGCTACGCCCTGGGGGGGAACACTGAAGCTTTCTTT. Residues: CASSYALGGNTEAFF.

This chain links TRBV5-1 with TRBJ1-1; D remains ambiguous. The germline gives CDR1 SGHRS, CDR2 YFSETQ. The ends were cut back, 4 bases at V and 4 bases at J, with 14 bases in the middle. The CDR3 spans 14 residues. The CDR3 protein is CASSGARGSTEAFF. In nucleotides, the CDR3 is TGCGCCAGCAGCGGAGCCCGTGGGTCCACTGAAGCTTTCTTT.

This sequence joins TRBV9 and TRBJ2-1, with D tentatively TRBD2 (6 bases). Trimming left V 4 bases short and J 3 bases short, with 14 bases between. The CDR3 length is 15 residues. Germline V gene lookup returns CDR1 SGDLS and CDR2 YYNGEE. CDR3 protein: CASSPRDGGYNEQFF. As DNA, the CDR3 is TGTGCCAGCAGCCCCCGGGACGGGGGCTACAATGAGCAGTTCTTC.

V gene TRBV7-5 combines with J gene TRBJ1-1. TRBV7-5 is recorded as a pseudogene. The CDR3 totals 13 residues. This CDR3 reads CARSLLGGTEAFF. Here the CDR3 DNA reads TGTGCCAGAAGCTTATTGGGAGGCACTGAAGCTTTCTTT.

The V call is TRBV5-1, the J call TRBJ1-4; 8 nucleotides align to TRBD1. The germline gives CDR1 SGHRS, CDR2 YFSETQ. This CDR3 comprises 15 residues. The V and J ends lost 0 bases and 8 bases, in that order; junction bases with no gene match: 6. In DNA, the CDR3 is TGCGCCAGCAGCTTGGAGGGACAGGCCCTCGAAAAACTGTTTTTT. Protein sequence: CASSLEGQALEKLFF.

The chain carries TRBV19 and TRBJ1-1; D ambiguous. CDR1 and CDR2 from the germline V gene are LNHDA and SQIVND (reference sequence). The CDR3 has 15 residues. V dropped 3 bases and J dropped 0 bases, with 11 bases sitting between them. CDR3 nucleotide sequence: TGTGCCAGTAGTATCGGAGGGCTAATGAACACTGAAGCTTTCTTT. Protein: CASSIGGLMNTEAFF.

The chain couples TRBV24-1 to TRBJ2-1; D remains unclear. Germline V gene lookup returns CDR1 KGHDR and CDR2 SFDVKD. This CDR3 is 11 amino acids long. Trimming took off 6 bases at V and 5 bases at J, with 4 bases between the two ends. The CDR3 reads CATSLNNEQFF. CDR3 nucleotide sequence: TGTGCCACCAGTCTAAACAATGAGCAGTTCTTC.

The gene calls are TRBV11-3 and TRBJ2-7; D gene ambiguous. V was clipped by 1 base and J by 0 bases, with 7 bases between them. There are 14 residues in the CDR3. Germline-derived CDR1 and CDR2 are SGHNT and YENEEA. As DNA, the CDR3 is TGTGCCAGCAGCTTAGGGGCAAGCTCCTACGAGCAGTACTTC. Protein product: CASSLGASSYEQYF.